Listed here are 30 T cell receptor beta chains from one sample, sequenced in a study of cytomegalovirus exposure and HLA in healthy donors. With 60 Vbeta and 13 Jbeta primers, the PCR was carried out. The method was immunoSEQ multiplex PCR; TCRdb's version includes in-frame clones alone and lacks a portion of them. The repertoire includes about 270,000 clones, roughly 89% of them detected once, and less than 4% sits in the top ten. The sequenced sample was PBMCs. These receptors came from a man aged 35 to 55 in good health and CMV-seropositive.

The rearrangement links TRBV19 to TRBJ2-7, with 8 bases matching TRBD2. The germline gives CDR1 LNHDA, CDR2 SQIVND (reference sequence). The CDR3 consists of 13 residues. V dropped 3 bases and J dropped 7; count of bases not matched to a gene: 5. The CDR3 loop is CASSMAGGGEQYF. The CDR3 region has the DNA TGTGCCAGTAGTATGGCGGGGGGCGGAGAGCAGTACTTC. The full variable domain, rest sourced from reference TRBV19 and TRBJ2-7, is DGGITQSPKYLFRKEGQNVTLSCEQNLNHDAMYWYRQDPGQGLRLIYYSQIVNDFQKGDIAEGYSVSREKKESFPLTVTSAQKNPTAFYLCASSMAGGGEQYFGPGTRLTVT.

This chain links TRBV19 with TRBJ2-1, with no clear D. The CDR3 has 15 residues. V was clipped by 3 bases and J by 6 bases, with 15 bases between them. Germline-derived CDR1 and CDR2 are LNHDA and SQIVND (reference sequence). The CDR3 sequence: CASSILRISTNEQFF. Written as DNA, the CDR3 is TGTGCCAGTAGTATTCTCAGGATATCAACCAATGAGCAGTTCTTC.

The V and J genes are TRBV19 and TRBJ2-4; TRBD2 agrees at 7 bases. The CDR3 consists of 13 residues. The J segment lost 12 bases and the V segment lost 1 base, leaving 6 bases of the junction unmatched. Looked up from germline, CDR1 is LNHDA and CDR2 is SQIVND (reference sequence). In DNA, the CDR3 is TGTGCCAGTAGTATAGGGGGCGGGAGAAATCAGTACTTC. Protein: CASSIGGGRNQYF. Using reference TRBV19 and TRBJ2-4 for the parts outside the CDR3, the full variable domain is DGGITQSPKYLFRKEGQNVTLSCEQNLNHDAMYWYRQDPGQGLRLIYYSQIVNDFQKGDIAEGYSVSREKKESFPLTVTSAQKNPTAFYLCASSIGGGRNQYFGAGTRLSVL.

As DNA, the CDR3 is TGTGCCAGCAGTTACGGGAGATTCCCAAGCCAGCCCCAGCATTTT. The encoded protein is CASSYGRFPSQPQHF. The rearrangement joins TRBV6-5 to TRBJ1-5; D is unresolved. Trimming left V 2 bases short and J 7 bases short, with 15 bases between. In germline, CDR1 is MNHEY, CDR2 SVGAGI. The CDR3 is 15 amino acids.

Points on this clone: In the same sample, other DNA sequences code for this CDR3. This sequence joins TRBV28 and TRBJ1-2; 7 bases agree with TRBD1. Germline trimming cut 7 bases from V and 4 bases from J; bases unmatched to any gene: 3. The CDR3 extends over 12 amino acids. Germline-derived CDR1 and CDR2 are MDHEN and SYDVKM. The CDR3, as DNA: TGTGCCAGCACAGGGGGGCCCTATGGCTACACCTTC. It specifies CASTGGPYGYTF.

The chain uses TRBV10-1 and TRBJ2-2; TRBD2 matches 13 bases. The CDR3 loop spans 16 amino acids. V gave up 2 bases and J gave up 7 bases; unmatched junction bases: 4. From germline, CDR1 is WNHNN and CDR2 SYGVQD (reference sequence). The CDR3 DNA reads TGCGCCAGCAGTGAGGGACTAGCGGGAGCAGACGGGGAGCTGTTTTTT. Translation gives CASSEGLAGADGELFF.

CDR3 bases: TGTGCCAGCTCAGGGGGACTAGCGGACTCCTACGAGCAGTACTTC. Amino acids: CASSGGLADSYEQYF. The J gene is TRBJ2-7, the V gene TRBV18; 11 positions match TRBD2. This CDR3 contains 15 residues. Germline CDR1 KGHSH, CDR2 LQKENI. Trimming at V came to 5 bases and at J to 0 bases, leaving 3 bases not matched to a gene.

This sequence joins TRBV7-3 and TRBJ2-6, with 7 bases matching TRBD2. The germline gives CDR1 SGHTA, CDR2 FQGTGA. The CDR3 runs 15 residues. V shed 3 bases, J shed 4 bases, and the junction held 3 bases outside the gene matches. For the CDR3, the DNA is TGTGCCAGCAGCTTGGGGGGGTCCGGGGCCAACGTCCTGACTTTC. This sequence encodes CASSLGGSGANVLTF.

This clone has only one observation. This sequence joins TRBV19 and TRBJ2-7, with 7 bases that match TRBD2. V trimming: 5 bases; J trimming: 0 bases; junction bases outside the gene matches: 7. The CDR3 is made up of 15 amino acids. Germline CDR1 reads LNHDA; CDR2 reads SQIVND (reference sequence). CDR3 sequence reads: CASSASGGSSYEQYF. The CDR3 DNA reads as TGTGCCAGTAGTGCTAGCGGAGGGAGCTCCTACGAGCAGTACTTC.

The chain uses TRBV27 and TRBJ1-6, with 10 bases matching TRBD1. The germline V gene has CDR1 MNHEY and CDR2 SMNVEV (reference sequence). V was clipped by 0 bases and J by 9 bases; unmatched bases: 8. CDR3 length: 17 residues. The CDR3 is CASSLSRDRGLGSPLHF. The CDR3 nucleotides read TGTGCCAGCAGTTTATCGCGGGACAGGGGATTAGGTTCACCCCTCCACTTT.

The chain has TRBV2 and TRBJ2-2; weak D call: TRBD2 (5 bases). The CDR3 is 14 residues long. Germline CDR1 is SNHLY and CDR2 is FYNNEI. V was clipped by 5 bases and J by 2 bases, with 9 bases between them. The CDR3 here is CASSRLANTGELFF. The CDR3 bases are TGTGCCAGCAGTCGGCTAGCAAACACCGGGGAGCTGTTTTTT.

The chain recombines TRBV9 with TRBJ2-2; D ambiguous. The V gene lost 0 bases and the J gene lost 1 base, with 7 bases spanning the gap. CDR3 size: 15 residues. CDR1 is SGDLS and CDR2 is YYNGEE in the germline V gene. For the CDR3, the DNA is TGTGCCAGCAGCGTAGCTAGAAGGAACACCGGGGAGCTGTTTTTT. This encodes CASSVARRNTGELFF.

The chain is built from TRBV29-1 and TRBJ2-7, with 7 bases lining up with TRBD2. V trimming: 6 bases; J trimming: 3 bases; junction bases outside the gene matches: 5. Germline assignment: CDR1 SQVTM and CDR2 ANQGSEA. The CDR3 has 12 residues. CDR3 protein: CSVRRGSYEQYF. CDR3 sequence (DNA): TGCAGCGTCCGTCGCGGGAGCTACGAGCAGTACTTC.

V gene TRBV5-4 combines with J gene TRBJ2-4, with 7 bases identical to TRBD1. CDR3 length: 15 residues. Losses at the gene ends were 7 bases for V and 8 bases for J; bases not matched to a gene: 15. Germline-derived CDR1 and CDR2 are SGHNT and YYREEE (reference sequence). CDR3 region: CASHMTGNYTDIQYF. The CDR3 DNA reads TGTGCCAGCCATATGACAGGGAACTATACTGACATTCAGTACTTC. Full variable domain (remainder filled in from reference TRBV5-4 and TRBJ2-4): ETGVTQSPTHLIKTRGQQVTLRCSSQSGHNTVSWYQQALGQGPQFIFQYYREEENGRGNFPPRFSGLQFPNYSSELNVNALELDDSALYLCASHMTGNYTDIQYFGAGTRLSVL.

This clone was seen only once. The chain combines TRBV30 with TRBJ2-1; D is unclear. The V gene lost 3 bases and the J gene lost 12 bases, with 15 bases spanning the gap. CDR1 GTSNPN and CDR2 SVGIG come from the germline V gene (reference sequence). CDR3 length: 12 amino acids. The CDR3 is CAWSSLRRGQFF. In DNA, the CDR3 is TGTGCCTGGAGCTCACTCCGGCGAGGGCAGTTCTTC.

Only one count was recorded for this clone. This chain connects TRBV27 to TRBJ2-7; 8 nucleotides match TRBD1. CDR1 is MNHEY and CDR2 is SMNVEV in the germline V gene (reference sequence). The CDR3 has 15 amino acids. Trimming at V came to 8 bases and at J to 1 base, leaving 10 bases not matched to a gene. CDR3 nucleotide sequence: TGTGCCAGCGGGCGACAGGGGTTATTATCCTACGAGCAGTACTTC. Residues: CASGRQGLLSYEQYF.

The V call is TRBV5-1, the J call TRBJ2-1; TRBD1 matches 10 bases. This CDR3 spans 16 amino acids. Germline V CDR1 and CDR2: SGHRS, YFSETQ. J gave up 2 bases and V 4 bases, and 6 bases lay outside the gene matches. CDR3 coding DNA: TGCGCCAGCAGCCCGGACAGGGGGTTTACCTACAATGAGCAGTTCTTC. It codes for CASSPDRGFTYNEQFF.

This CDR3 is CASSPRSYEQYF. The CDR3 nucleotides read TGTGCCAGCAGCCCCCGTTCCTACGAGCAGTACTTC. V usage is TRBV7-8 and J usage is TRBJ2-7; D not certain. CDR1 is SGHVS and CDR2 is FQNEAQ in the germline V gene. The CDR3 has 12 residues. The V end lost 5 bases, the J end lost 1 base, and 6 bases lay between the germline ends.

The V call is TRBV25-1, the J call TRBJ2-5; 8 positions match TRBD2. The closer fit of TRBJ2-7 to the DNA end suggests the J call may be wrong. The CDR3 is 14 residues long. CDR1 and CDR2 (germline): MGHDK, SYGVNS. In nucleotides, the CDR3 is TGTGCCGGGGACGCGGGAGGTCGGTCCTACGAGCAGTACTTC. Encoded protein: CAGDAGGRSYEQYF.

This chain connects TRBV28 to TRBJ1-2; a possible D gene is TRBD1 (6 bases). Trimming cost V 6 bases and J 8 bases, with 25 bases left between them. The V gene's germline CDR1 is MDHEN and CDR2 SYDVKM. The CDR3 is 16 residues long. The CDR3: CASRRWTVLPLGGYTF. The CDR3 nucleotides are TGTGCCAGCAGGCGTTGGACAGTACTACCTCTCGGGGGCTACACCTTC.

The rearrangement links TRBV5-4 to TRBJ1-1; TRBD1 might be the D (6 bases). V was shortened by 3 bases and J by 7 bases, with 13 bases between the two germline ends. In germline, CDR1 is SGHNT, CDR2 YYREEE (reference sequence). This CDR3 has 13 residues. This chain's CDR3 is CASSSRQEGEAFF. CDR3 sequence (DNA): TGTGCCAGCAGCTCCCGACAGGAAGGTGAAGCTTTCTTT.

The chain uses TRBV18 and TRBJ2-3, with a weak D call TRBD1 (6 bases). This CDR3 contains 16 residues. Trimming stripped 4 bases from V and 4 bases from J, with 18 bases between. CDR1 and CDR2 from the germline V gene are KGHSH and LQKENI. Here the CDR3 DNA reads TGTGCCAGCTCACTGGTATTGAACAGGGATGCAGATACGCAGTATTTT. Protein sequence: CASSLVLNRDADTQYF.

V and J are TRBV5-1 and TRBJ2-5; TRBD1 might be the D (6 bases). The V end was cut by 1 base, the J end by 1 base, with 11 bases between. The germline gives CDR1 SGHRS, CDR2 YFSETQ. This CDR3 has 15 amino acids. CDR3 sequence: CASSLPRGAQETQYF. The CDR3 nucleotides read TGCGCCAGCAGCTTGCCCAGGGGAGCCCAAGAGACCCAGTACTTC.

The chain couples TRBV27 to TRBJ2-1; D gene ambiguous. Germline V gene sequence: CDR1 MNHEY, CDR2 SMNVEV (reference sequence). This CDR3 is built from 13 residues. V lost 3 bases to trimming and J lost 8 bases, with 11 bases between them. The CDR3 DNA sequence: TGTGCCAGCAGTTTTTTACCACAAGATGAGCAGTTCTTC. It codes for CASSFLPQDEQFF.

The gene calls are TRBV19 and TRBJ1-5; possibly TRBD1 for D (6 bases). CDR1 is LNHDA and CDR2 is SQIVND in the germline V gene (reference sequence). The CDR3 extends over 14 amino acids. Trimming left V 5 bases short and J 3 bases short, with 11 bases between. CDR3 in amino acids: CASSPTGTNQPQHF. The CDR3 DNA follows: TGTGCCAGTAGTCCGACAGGAACCAATCAGCCCCAGCATTTT. Supplemented by reference TRBV19 and TRBJ1-5, the full variable domain reads DGGITQSPKYLFRKEGQNVTLSCEQNLNHDAMYWYRQDPGQGLRLIYYSQIVNDFQKGDIAEGYSVSREKKESFPLTVTSAQKNPTAFYLCASSPTGTNQPQHFGDGTRLSIL.

This chain uses TRBV18 with TRBJ2-3, with 8 bases identical to TRBD2. V lost 4 bases, J lost 0 bases, and 3 bases stayed unmatched. The CDR3 length is 15 residues. The germline V gene has CDR1 KGHSH and CDR2 LQKENI. The CDR3: CASSLTSVSTDTQYF. The CDR3 DNA reads TGTGCCAGCTCACTGACTAGCGTCAGCACAGATACGCAGTATTTT. Full variable domain (outside the CDR3, taken from reference TRBV18 and TRBJ2-3): NAGVMQNPRHLVRRRGQEARLRCSPMKGHSHVYWYRQLPEEGLKFMVYLQKENIIDESGMPKERFSAEFPKEGPSILRIQQVVRGDSAAYFCASSLTSVSTDTQYFGPGTRLTVL.

The chain uses TRBV28 and TRBJ2-7, with D maybe TRBD2 (6 bases). The CDR3 loop spans 14 amino acids. V dropped 4 bases and J dropped 3 bases, with 13 bases sitting between them. The germline CDR1 and CDR2 sequences are MDHEN and SYDVKM. DNA for the CDR3: TGTGCCAGCAGTTCGGGACTTCTCAACTACGAGCAGTACTTC. It is translated as CASSSGLLNYEQYF. Full variable domain (remainder filled in from reference TRBV28 and TRBJ2-7): DVKVTQSSRYLVKRTGEKVFLECVQDMDHENMFWYRQDPGLGLRLIYFSYDVKMKEKGDIPEGYSVSREKKERFSLILESASTNQTSMYLCASSSGLLNYEQYFGPGTRLTVT.

In its sample, this clone was seen once. The genes are TRBV2 and TRBJ2-2, with 7 bases fitting TRBD1. The CDR3 runs 15 residues. Trimming at V came to 4 bases and at J to 2 bases, leaving 4 bases not matched to a gene. The germline CDR1 and CDR2 sequences are SNHLY and FYNNEI. The CDR3 loop is CASSVQGINTGELFF. DNA for the CDR3: TGTGCCAGCAGTGTACAGGGGATAAACACCGGGGAGCTGTTTTTT.

The chain recombines TRBV2 with TRBJ1-2, with D possibly being TRBD1 (6 bases). Germline CDR1 and CDR2: SNHLY and FYNNEI. The CDR3 loop spans 15 amino acids. V gave up 3 bases and J gave up 4 bases, with 15 bases separating them. DNA of the CDR3: TGTGCCAGCAGTGAGGGTGGGGGCGCGGGCTATGGCTACACCTTC. Translation gives CASSEGGGAGYGYTF.

V is TRBV7-6 and J is TRBJ2-2; 9 positions agree with TRBD2. The V segment lost 1 base and the J segment 4 bases; nucleotides outside the gene matches: 10. CDR1 is SGHVS, CDR2 FNYEAQ, per germline. The CDR3 sequence is 18 residues long. CDR3 sequence (DNA): TGTGCCAGCAGCTTAGTGGGTAGCGGGAGTTTAGGCACCGGGGAGCTGTTTTTT. It encodes CASSLVGSGSLGTGELFF.